Below, 17 T cell receptor beta chains from the same sample are listed, as sequenced in a study of CD8 T cells in ankylosing spondylitis. TCRdb re-derived calls from the 5' RACE reads in MiXCR, one entry per CDR3 protein. The sample has about 300,000 distinct CDR3 sequences; 11% are singletons. Material for sequencing was blood, either unsorted or a sorted T cell fraction (not recorded which). These receptors all come from a female donor with ankylosing spondylitis or in good health (not recorded which).

This clonotype was seen at least ten times. The chain carries TRBV28 and TRBJ1-2, with a possible D match to TRBD1 (5 bases). The V end lost 6 bases, the J end lost 4 bases, and 15 bases lay between the germline ends. The CDR3 has 14 amino acids. CDR1 and CDR2 from the germline V gene are MDHEN and SYDVKM. In nucleotides, the CDR3 is TGTGCCAGCAGCTCCGGACACGTCGTCTATGGCTACACCTTC. Amino acid sequence: CASSSGHVVYGYTF.

The genes are TRBV5-1 and TRBJ2-2, with 8 bases fitting TRBD1. Germline CDR1 and CDR2: SGHRS and YFSETQ. The CDR3 runs to 14 residues. Trimming cost V 4 bases and J 6 bases; bases outside gene matches: 5. DNA of the CDR3: TGCGCCAGCAGCCTTGACAGGGGTTCCGGGGAGCTGTTTTTT. Protein sequence: CASSLDRGSGELFF.

At least ten counts were recorded for this clonotype. The chain employs TRBV20-1 and TRBJ2-1; D gene uncertain. Germline CDR1 is DFQATT and CDR2 is SNEGSKA (reference sequence). V gave up 3 bases and J gave up 5 bases, with 14 bases separating them. The CDR3 loop spans 14 amino acids. Here the CDR3 reads CSASGSREDNEQFF. CDR3 DNA sequence: TGCAGTGCTAGTGGTTCCCGCGAGGACAATGAGCAGTTCTTC.

This clonotype was recorded once. A much larger clone differs from this one at a single base, so this may be a read error. V is TRBV28 and J is TRBJ2-5; no reliable D call. Trimming removed 11 bases from V and 5 bases from J, with 18 bases in between. Germline V CDR1 and CDR2: MDHEN, SYDVKM. The CDR3 runs to 13 residues. CDR3 amino acids: CAVLGTPHETQYF. CDR3 coding DNA: TGTGCCGTTCTCGGAACCCCACATGAGACCCAGTACTTC.

The rearrangement uses TRBV6-1 and TRBJ1-4; D uncertain. The germline V gene encodes CDR1 MNHNS and CDR2 SASEGT. This CDR3 contains 14 residues. Deletions cut 6 bases from V and 3 bases from J, with 11 bases between. CDR3 bases: TGTGCCAGCAGCCCGACGAGGCCTAATGAAAAACTGTTTTTT. Its translation: CASSPTRPNEKLFF.

The genes are TRBV7-2 and TRBJ2-7; tentative D call: TRBD1 (5 bases). CDR1 and CDR2 from the germline V gene are SGHTA and FQGNSA. This CDR3 spans 13 amino acids. V was shortened by 5 bases and J by 4 bases, with 12 bases between the two germline ends. CDR3 DNA: TGTGCCAGCAGCAAAGGGGCAGTTTACGAGCAGTACTTC. As protein: CASSKGAVYEQYF.

This clonotype was seen at least ten times. V and J are TRBV7-8 and TRBJ2-7, with D uncertain. The CDR3 consists of 14 residues. Trimming removed 5 bases at V and 2 bases at J, with 13 bases between. In germline, CDR1 is SGHVS, CDR2 FQNEAQ. The CDR3: CASSSSLRAYEQYF. CDR3 DNA sequence: TGTGCCAGCAGCAGCTCCCTTAGGGCCTACGAGCAGTACTTC.

This clonotype was recorded at least ten times. The V gene is TRBV4-1, the J gene TRBJ1-2; 10 bases match TRBD1. The CDR3 is 20 amino acids. The germline V gene encodes CDR1 MGHRA and CDR2 YSYEKL. The V and J ends lost 0 bases and 7 bases, in that order; junction bases with no gene match: 20. The CDR3 here is CASSQDSEGLGTGVSSGYTF. For the CDR3, the DNA is TGCGCCAGCAGCCAAGACTCCGAAGGCTTGGGGACAGGGGTTTCAAGTGGCTACACCTTC.

The rearrangement joins TRBV20-1 to TRBJ2-7, with a tentative D call TRBD2 (6 bases). Trimming took 3 bases from V and 4 from J, leaving 16 bases between them. The CDR3 has 14 amino acids. From germline, CDR1 is DFQATT and CDR2 SNEGSKA (reference sequence). CDR3 DNA: TGCAGTGCTAGTGGGGGGACTCAGGGTTACGAGCAGTACTTC. It translates to CSASGGTQGYEQYF.

The chain recombines TRBV5-1 with TRBJ2-6, with TRBD1 as a possible D gene (6 bases). The CDR3 has 17 amino acids. In germline, CDR1 is SGHRS, CDR2 YFSETQ. Trimming removed 1 base at V and 2 bases at J, with 13 bases between. CDR3 in DNA: TGCGCCAGCAGCTTGAGGTCGACAGGCGCTGGGGCCAACGTCCTGACTTTC. Protein product: CASSLRSTGAGANVLTF.

This clonotype came up many times. The chain uses TRBV15 and TRBJ2-3, with 7 bases lining up with TRBD2. The V segment lost 4 bases and the J segment 5 bases; nucleotides outside the gene matches: 15. The CDR3 is 17 amino acids. CDR1 LNHNV and CDR2 YYDKDF come from the germline V gene (reference sequence). The CDR3 sequence: CATSIGAGDSVKDTQYF. The CDR3 DNA follows: TGTGCCACCAGCATAGGGGCGGGAGACTCCGTAAAAGATACGCAGTATTTT.

V and J are TRBV7-2 and TRBJ2-1; no reliable D call. Trimming removed 5 bases at V and 10 bases at J, with 9 bases between. This CDR3 is built from 11 residues. CDR1 and CDR2 (germline): SGHTA, FQGNSA. CDR3 sequence: CASSRGTEQFF. CDR3 DNA: TGTGCCAGCAGCCGAGGCACCGAGCAGTTCTTC.

There are many counts of this clonotype. This chain joins TRBV20-1 and TRBJ2-7, with TRBD1 identical over 9 bases. Germline CDR1 and CDR2: DFQATT and SNEGSKA (reference sequence). This CDR3 is built from 14 residues. The junction had 11 bases not matched to a gene; V was cut back by 6 bases and J by 5 bases. CDR3 bases: TGCAGTGCCCCGAAACAGGGGGCGAGGAACGAGCAGTACTTC. It codes for CSAPKQGARNEQYF.

This sequence joins TRBV9 and TRBJ2-7; 8 nucleotides align to TRBD2. J gave up 4 bases and V 0 bases, and 6 bases lay outside the gene matches. The CDR3 runs 15 residues. Germline CDR1 SGDLS, CDR2 YYNGEE. CDR3 nucleotide sequence: TGTGCCAGCAGCGTAGCCCCAAGCGGGAGTTACGAGCAGTACTTC. Translated: CASSVAPSGSYEQYF.

This clonotype was counted at least ten times. This rearrangement joins TRBV10-3 to TRBJ2-1, with unresolved D. Germline loops: CDR1 ENHRY, CDR2 SYGVKD. V lost 5 bases and J lost 0, with 11 bases in between. The length of the CDR3 is 15 residues. CDR3 coding DNA: TGTGCCATCAGTCGAGACCGGAGCTCCTACAATGAGCAGTTCTTC. As protein: CAISRDRSSYNEQFF.

V is TRBV12-3 or TRBV12-4 and J is TRBJ2-7, with 9 bases fitting TRBD2. This CDR3 comprises 15 residues. V dropped 8 bases and J dropped 2; count of bases not matched to a gene: 10. The CDR3 DNA sequence: TGTGCCAGCGGCGGGGTAGCGGGGGTCCCCTACGAGCAGTACTTC. Its protein product is CASGGVAGVPYEQYF.

This clonotype was seen repeatedly, ten times or more. The chain uses TRBV11-2 and TRBJ2-1; 12 bases match TRBD2. Germline V gene lookup returns CDR1 SGHAT and CDR2 FQNNGV. The CDR3 has 17 residues. Unmatched junction bases numbered 5, after V lost 1 base and J lost 4 bases. The CDR3, as DNA: TGTGCCAGCAGCTTAGGCACTAGCGGGAGGATTTACAATGAGCAGTTCTTC. Protein sequence: CASSLGTSGRIYNEQFF.